The sequence of this T cell receptor beta chain was determined in a study of OX40 agonist ivuxolimab in advanced cancers. Study-wide results and limits: CD8+ T cells were the subset that, on average, had more expanded clones than CD4+.

Generated by immunoSEQ multiplex PCR, the TCRdb table keeps only in-frame clones and is missing some. The sample includes 70,000 to 85,000 clones, approximately 91% of them seen just once. As to this clone: The antigen remains unidentified.

The germline V and J ends were trimmed by 8 bases and 0 bases, with 10 bases remaining between them. The germline gives CDR1 KGHSH, CDR2 LQKENI. The CDR3 totals 14 residues. This rearrangement joins TRBV18 to TRBJ2-2; D gene unclear. This receptor was identified in an adult with an advanced solid tumor such as melanoma, head and neck, liver or kidney cancer. Source: CD4+ or CD8+ T cells sorted from blood, taken in a trial of the OX40 agonist ivuxolimab. The CDR3 DNA reads TGTGCCAGCCCTTTAGCCGCGAACACCGGGGAGCTGTTTTTT. Its protein is CASPLAANTGELFF.